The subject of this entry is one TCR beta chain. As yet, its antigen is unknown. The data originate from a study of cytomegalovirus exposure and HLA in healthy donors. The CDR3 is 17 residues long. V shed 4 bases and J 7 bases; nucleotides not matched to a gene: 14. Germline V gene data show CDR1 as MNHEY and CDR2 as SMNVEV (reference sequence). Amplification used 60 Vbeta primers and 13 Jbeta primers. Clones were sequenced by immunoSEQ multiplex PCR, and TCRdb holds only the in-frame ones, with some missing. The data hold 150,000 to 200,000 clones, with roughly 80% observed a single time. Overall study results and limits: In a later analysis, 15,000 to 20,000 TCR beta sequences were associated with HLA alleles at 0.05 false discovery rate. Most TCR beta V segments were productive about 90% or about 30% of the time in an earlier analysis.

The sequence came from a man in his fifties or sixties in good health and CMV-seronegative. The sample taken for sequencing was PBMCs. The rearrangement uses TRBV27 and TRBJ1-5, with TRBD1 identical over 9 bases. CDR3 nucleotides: TGTGCCAGCAGTTCCCGTGGGACGACAGGGGGTCGCCAGCCCCAGCATTTT. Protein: CASSSRGTTGGRQPQHF.